The 2 T cell receptor beta chains below come from one sample, sequenced in a study of T cell responses to AZD1222 COVID-19 vaccine. Repertoires were generated with immunoSEQ multiplex PCR, while TCRdb's copy carries only in-frame clones and drops some. The table includes around 67,000 clones, 84% detected once. The sequenced sample was peripheral blood, obtained on day 0 of AZD1222 vaccination. The source of these receptors is an adult in good health.

The chain combines TRBV7-2 with TRBJ1-2; 11 nucleotides line up with TRBD1. The V segment lost 5 bases and the J segment 5 bases; nucleotides outside the gene matches: 7. Germline V CDR1 and CDR2: SGHTA, FQGNSA. The CDR3 has 15 amino acids. The CDR3 DNA reads as TGTGCCAGCAGCGGACGGGACAGGGGGTCGTATGGCTACACCTTC. This gives the protein CASSGRDRGSYGYTF.

The chain uses TRBV28 and TRBJ2-3; 7 bases are shared with TRBD1. Germline CDR1 reads MDHEN; CDR2 reads SYDVKM. The CDR3 covers 14 residues. The J segment lost 4 bases and the V segment lost 2 bases, leaving 3 bases of the junction unmatched. This CDR3 reads CASSLIQGADTQYF. In DNA form, the CDR3 reads TGTGCCAGCAGTTTAATCCAGGGGGCAGATACGCAGTATTTT.